The clone carrying this TCR beta chain appeared many times. PBMCs had their origin in fresh peripheral blood (10 ml). Using RNA transcripts, the TCR beta CDR3 regions were amplified. RT-PCR in the first round used HTBI primers; a second-round multiplex PCR followed. TCRdb ran MiXCR on the multiplex PCR reads and lists one entry per CDR3 protein. The sample yields 200,000 to 250,000 distinct CDR3 sequences, 20% to 25% seen once. The data were taken from a study of Graves' ophthalmopathy and Graves' hyperthyroidism. This CDR3 spans 13 amino acids. V lost 4 bases to trimming and J lost 2 bases, with 8 bases between them. Looked up from germline, CDR1 is SNHLY and CDR2 is FYNNEI.

The clonotype comes from a woman in her forties or fifties with Graves' ophthalmopathy. Specimen: peripheral blood. V usage is TRBV2 and J usage is TRBJ1-2, with D possibly TRBD1 on 5 matching bases. CDR3 nucleotides: TGTGCCAGCAGTGCCCAGGGAAACTATGGCTACACCTTC. Its protein product is CASSAQGNYGYTF.